This T cell receptor (beta chain) was found in a study of T cell responses to AZD1222 COVID-19 vaccine. Study details: Timing groups of about 4 and about 12 weeks for second doses were pooled. Study results and limitations: Repertoires in all cases were sampled only once the peak T cell response had passed.

CDR1 and CDR2 from the germline V gene are SGHRS and YFSETQ. The CDR3 covers 13 residues. Trimming pared 5 bases from V and 6 bases from J, leaving 15 bases between. Points on this clone: Antigen specificity is unknown.

The assay was immunoSEQ multiplex PCR, and TCRdb's table has in-frame clones only and misses some. The sample shows 100,000 to 150,000 clones, 86% of them seen only once. The sample here was peripheral blood, taken on day 0 of AZD1222 vaccination. The source is an adult in good health. The chain employs TRBV5-1 and TRBJ2-7, with D perhaps matching TRBD1 or TRBD2 (5 bases each). The CDR3: CASRGTGWIEQYF. The CDR3 nucleotides are TGCGCCAGCAGGGGGACGGGCTGGATCGAGCAGTACTTC.